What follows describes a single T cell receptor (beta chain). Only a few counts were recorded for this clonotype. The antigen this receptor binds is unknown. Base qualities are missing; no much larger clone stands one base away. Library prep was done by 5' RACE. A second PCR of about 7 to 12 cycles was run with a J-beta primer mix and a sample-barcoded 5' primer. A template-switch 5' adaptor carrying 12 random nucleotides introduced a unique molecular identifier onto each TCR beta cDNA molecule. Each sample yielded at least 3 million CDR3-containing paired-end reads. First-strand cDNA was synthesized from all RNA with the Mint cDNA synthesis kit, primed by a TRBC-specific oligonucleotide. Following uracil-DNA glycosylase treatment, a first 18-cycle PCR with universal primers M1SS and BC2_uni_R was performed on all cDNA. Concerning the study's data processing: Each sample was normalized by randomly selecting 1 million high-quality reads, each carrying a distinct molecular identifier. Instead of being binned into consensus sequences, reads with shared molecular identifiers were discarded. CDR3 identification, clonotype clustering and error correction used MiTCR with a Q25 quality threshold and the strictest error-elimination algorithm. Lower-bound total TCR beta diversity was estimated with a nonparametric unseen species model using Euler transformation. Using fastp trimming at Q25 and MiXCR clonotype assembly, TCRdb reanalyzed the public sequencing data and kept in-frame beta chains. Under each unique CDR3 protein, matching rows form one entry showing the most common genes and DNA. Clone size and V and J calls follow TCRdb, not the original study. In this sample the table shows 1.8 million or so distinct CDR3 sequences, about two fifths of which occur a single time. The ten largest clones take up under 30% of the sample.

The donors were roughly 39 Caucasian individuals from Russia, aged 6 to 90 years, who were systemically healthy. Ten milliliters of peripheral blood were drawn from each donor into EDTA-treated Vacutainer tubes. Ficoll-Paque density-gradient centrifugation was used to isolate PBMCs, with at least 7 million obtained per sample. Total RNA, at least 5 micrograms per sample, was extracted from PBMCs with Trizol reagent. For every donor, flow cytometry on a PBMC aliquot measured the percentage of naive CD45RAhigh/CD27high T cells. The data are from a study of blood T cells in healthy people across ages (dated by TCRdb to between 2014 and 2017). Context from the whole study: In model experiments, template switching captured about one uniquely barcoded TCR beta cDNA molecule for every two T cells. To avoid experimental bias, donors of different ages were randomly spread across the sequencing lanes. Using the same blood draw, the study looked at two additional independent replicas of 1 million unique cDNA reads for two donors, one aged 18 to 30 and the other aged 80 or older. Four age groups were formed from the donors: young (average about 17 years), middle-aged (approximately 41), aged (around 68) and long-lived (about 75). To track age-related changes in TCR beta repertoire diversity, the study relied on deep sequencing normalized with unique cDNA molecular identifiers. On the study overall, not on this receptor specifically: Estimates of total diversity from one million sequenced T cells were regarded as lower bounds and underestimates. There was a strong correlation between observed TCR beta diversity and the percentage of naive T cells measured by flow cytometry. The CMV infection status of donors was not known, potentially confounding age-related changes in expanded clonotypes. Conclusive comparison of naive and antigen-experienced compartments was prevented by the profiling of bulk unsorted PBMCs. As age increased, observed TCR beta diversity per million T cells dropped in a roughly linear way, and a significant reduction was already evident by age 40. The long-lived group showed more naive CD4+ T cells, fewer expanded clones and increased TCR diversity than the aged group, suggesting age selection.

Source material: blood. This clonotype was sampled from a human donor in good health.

This receptor has the CDR3 CSVRDRGRGETQYF. The DNA sequence reads TGCAGCGTCCGGGACAGGGGGCGTGGAGAGACCCAGTACTTC. The V and J genes are TRBV29-1 and TRBJ2-5; the central 12 bases match TRBD1. V is trimmed back by 6 bases and J by 4 bases, and the junction contains 6 bases that no gene match accounts for. The CDR3 has 14 amino acids, counting the end cysteine and phenylalanine. The retained sequence is limited to the CDR3, 42 bases, with the frame set at the first base. From a lookup of the germline V gene, CDR1 and CDR2 are SQVTM and ANQGSEA.